What follows are 32 T cell receptor beta chains derived from one specimen sequenced in a study of cytomegalovirus exposure and HLA in healthy donors (dated by TCRdb to 2016 to 2017). Library generation was performed with the immunoSEQ multiplex PCR assay. TCRdb re-hosts the immuneACCESS table, in-frame sequences only. Its copies lack some clones; in the studies checked, an unresolved V gene accounts for under half of them, and the cause for the rest is not known. This sample is represented by more than 250,000 clones; about nine tenths of them were singletons. The top ten constitute more than 0.8% of the sample. Sequenced material: PBMCs. These receptor sequences come from a woman aged 18-30 years in good health and CMV-seronegative.

The V call is TRBV5-4, the J call TRBJ2-2, with D unclear. This CDR3 contains 13 residues. Trimming took 3 bases from V and 5 from J, leaving 8 bases between them. Germline values: CDR1 SGHNT, CDR2 YYREEE (reference sequence). As DNA, the CDR3 is TGTGCCAGCAGCTCCACAGTTACCGGGGAGCTGTTTTTT. This codes for CASSSTVTGELFF.

This rearrangement joins TRBV27 to TRBJ1-3, with D unclear. This CDR3 is built from 17 residues. CDR1 is MNHEY and CDR2 is SMNVEV in the germline V gene (reference sequence). Trimming removed 2 bases from V and 0 bases from J, with 14 bases in between. Here the CDR3 reads CASSLVGAGGSGNTIYF. In DNA, the CDR3 is TGTGCCAGCAGTTTAGTGGGCGCAGGAGGCTCTGGAAACACCATATATTTT.

The chain has TRBV9 and TRBJ1-4; 8 bases match TRBD1. This CDR3 spans 15 amino acids. Losses at the gene ends were 4 bases for V and 7 bases for J; bases not matched to a gene: 9. Germline lookup yields CDR1 SGDLS and CDR2 YYNGEE. The CDR3 region is CASSTQTGVAEKLFF. CDR3 coding DNA: TGTGCCAGCAGCACCCAGACAGGGGTGGCTGAAAAACTGTTTTTT.

This chain links TRBV27 with TRBJ2-1; 9 bases align to TRBD2. V lost 0 bases, J lost 7 bases, and 7 bases stayed unmatched. CDR1 and CDR2 (germline): MNHEY, SMNVEV (reference sequence). The CDR3 loop spans 16 amino acids. The CDR3 here is CASSLSMVAGVNEQFF. CDR3 nucleotides: TGTGCCAGCAGTTTATCGATGGTAGCGGGGGTAAATGAGCAGTTCTTC.

The chain has TRBV2 and TRBJ2-4, with D perhaps matching TRBD2 (6 bases). With 4 bases removed from V and 6 bases from J, the gap between germline ends came to 16 bases. Per the germline V gene, CDR1 is SNHLY and CDR2 is FYNNEI. The CDR3 contains 15 residues. The CDR3 region is CASSGKGAGLNIQYF. The CDR3 DNA reads TGTGCCAGCAGTGGAAAAGGTGCGGGACTAAACATTCAGTACTTC.

The rearrangement joins TRBV5-1 to TRBJ2-3, with 9 bases identical to TRBD1. Germline V gene lookup returns CDR1 SGHRS and CDR2 YFSETQ. This CDR3 region has 15 residues. V shed 6 bases and J 2 bases; nucleotides not matched to a gene: 7. The CDR3 DNA reads TGCGCCAGCATACGGGACAGGGCCTCCACAGATACGCAGTATTTT. As protein: CASIRDRASTDTQYF.

The chain uses TRBV2 and TRBJ1-5; tentative D call: TRBD1 (5 bases). Trimming cost V 6 bases and J 4 bases, with 13 bases left between them. CDR1 is SNHLY, CDR2 FYNNEI, per germline. The CDR3 is 14 amino acids. The CDR3 bases are TGTGCCAGCAGGGATACCGGGGGGAATCAGCCCCAGCATTTT. Its protein is CASRDTGGNQPQHF.

V and J are TRBV19 and TRBJ2-7; 9 positions match TRBD1. The CDR3 sequence is 12 residues long. V was clipped by 7 bases and J by 4 bases; unmatched bases: 2. CDR1 LNHDA and CDR2 SQIVND come from the germline V gene (reference sequence). CDR3 in amino acids: CASMDRGYEQYF. The CDR3 region has the DNA TGTGCCAGTATGGACAGGGGATACGAGCAGTACTTC.

This clone was picked up one time. This chain uses TRBV5-6 with TRBJ2-1; 13 bases are a match to TRBD2. CDR3 length equals 19 residues. V lost 3 bases, J lost 0 bases, and 9 bases stayed unmatched. The V gene's germline CDR1 is SGHDT and CDR2 YYEEEE. CDR3 DNA: TGTGCCAGCAGCTCACTAGGACTAGCGGGAGTTAGCTCCTACAATGAGCAGTTCTTC. Amino acid sequence: CASSSLGLAGVSSYNEQFF.

This clone has a handful of counts. The rearrangement links TRBV6-5 to TRBJ1-1, with TRBD1 matching 7 bases. There are 12 residues in the CDR3. The germline V gene encodes CDR1 MNHEY and CDR2 SVGAGI. J was trimmed by 3 bases and V by 10 bases; bases with no gene match: 5. CDR3 in amino acids: CATHQGDTEAFF. CDR3 DNA sequence: TGTGCCACCCACCAGGGGGACACTGAAGCTTTCTTT.

The rearrangement links TRBV28 to TRBJ2-7; 7 positions match TRBD1. V trimming: 5 bases; J trimming: 9 bases; junction bases outside the gene matches: 7. This CDR3 has 12 residues. Germline CDR1 MDHEN, CDR2 SYDVKM. CDR3 in DNA: TGTGCCAGCAGTACCAGGGGGACAACGCAGTACTTC. Its protein product is CASSTRGTTQYF.

The chain carries TRBV7-3 and TRBJ2-3; D is undetermined. This CDR3 spans 14 amino acids. The germline V gene has CDR1 SGHTA and CDR2 FQGTGA. Trimming left V 0 bases short and J 4 bases short, with 8 bases between. The DNA for the CDR3 is TGTGCCAGCAGCTTAACGGGCTCGCCAGATACGCAGTATTTT. This encodes CASSLTGSPDTQYF.

The V call is TRBV4-3, the J call TRBJ2-7; TRBD2 aligns across 8 bases. J was trimmed by 0 bases and V by 3 bases; bases with no gene match: 4. The CDR3 has 15 residues. CDR1 is LGHNA, CDR2 YSLEER, per germline. The CDR3 reads CASSHLAGNSYEQYF. Written as DNA, the CDR3 is TGCGCCAGCAGCCACTTAGCGGGGAACTCCTACGAGCAGTACTTC.

The rearrangement joins TRBV11-2 to TRBJ1-4; no clear D. Trimming shortened V by 5 bases and J by 5 bases, and 3 bases separated the two germline ends. The germline CDR1 and CDR2 sequences are SGHAT and FQNNGV. This CDR3 has 11 residues. The CDR3 region is CASSLNEKLFF. The CDR3, as DNA: TGTGCCAGCAGCCTCAATGAAAAACTGTTTTTT.

This clone has a handful of counts. This chain joins TRBV15 and TRBJ1-2, with TRBD1 as a possible D gene (5 bases). Germline V gene data show CDR1 as LNHNV and CDR2 as YYDKDF (reference sequence). Trimming pared 5 bases from V and 7 bases from J, leaving 14 bases between. This CDR3 spans 13 amino acids. The CDR3 DNA follows: TGTGCCACCAGCGGTCCGGGGCGGGGTGGCTACACCTTC. It specifies CATSGPGRGGYTF. The whole variable domain, filled in from reference TRBV15 and TRBJ1-2, reads DAMVIQNPRYQVTQFGKPVTLSCSQTLNHNVMYWYQQKSSQAPKLLFHYYDKDFNNEADTPDNFQSRRPNTSFCFLDIRSPGLGDTAMYLCATSGPGRGGYTFGSGTRLTVV.

The V gene is TRBV7-2, the J gene TRBJ1-1; D is ambiguous. Trimming took off 6 bases at V and 5 bases at J, with 10 bases between the two ends. Germline V gene sequence: CDR1 SGHTA, CDR2 FQGNSA. The CDR3 covers 12 residues. The CDR3 DNA follows: TGTGCCAGCAGAAAGCGATGGACTGAAGCTTTCTTT. This encodes CASRKRWTEAFF.

J is TRBJ2-1 and V is TRBV2; tentative D call: TRBD1 (6 bases). V was pared by 7 bases and J by 3 bases, with 13 bases between. The CDR3 contains 14 residues. Germline CDR1 SNHLY, CDR2 FYNNEI. This chain's CDR3 is CASTGQPNYNEQFF. The DNA of the CDR3 is TGTGCCAGCACCGGACAGCCGAACTACAATGAGCAGTTCTTC.

V is TRBV7-9 and J is TRBJ2-1; D remains unclear. The CDR3 length is 14 residues. Germline CDR1 SEHNR, CDR2 FQNEAQ (reference sequence). V gave up 0 bases and J gave up 4 bases, with 7 bases separating them. The CDR3 DNA follows: TGTGCCAGCAGCTTAGCGGGCACGTACAATGAGCAGTTCTTC. This codes for CASSLAGTYNEQFF.

This clone was counted a single time. The genes are TRBV5-1 and TRBJ2-1, with D unclear. Germline V gene lookup returns CDR1 SGHRS and CDR2 YFSETQ. The CDR3 consists of 14 residues. V lost 0 bases and J lost 1, with 5 bases in between. As DNA, the CDR3 is TGCGCCAGCAGCTTGGTCGGTTCCTACAATGAGCAGTTCTTC. Residues: CASSLVGSYNEQFF.

This chain joins TRBV29-1 and TRBJ2-5, with a possible D match to TRBD1 (6 bases). The germline CDR1 and CDR2 sequences are SQVTM and ANQGSEA. CDR3 length equals 14 residues. Trimming left V 6 bases short and J 3 bases short, with 17 bases between. Written as DNA, the CDR3 is TGCAGCGTCGTATCTCAGGGGTGGGAAGAGACCCAGTACTTC. Translated: CSVVSQGWEETQYF.

V gene TRBV19 combines with J gene TRBJ1-4; no firm D call. Germline CDR1 LNHDA, CDR2 SQIVND (reference sequence). V shed 3 bases and J shed 7 bases, with 12 bases lying between them. The CDR3 consists of 14 residues. The CDR3 bases are TGTGCCAGTAGTATCGCGGGAACCGGTGAAAAACTGTTTTTT. Its protein product is CASSIAGTGEKLFF.

V usage is TRBV15 and J usage is TRBJ2-5, with 8 bases matching TRBD2. CDR1 is LNHNV, CDR2 YYDKDF, per germline (reference sequence). CDR3 length: 15 residues. The J segment lost 5 bases and the V segment lost 0 bases, leaving 5 bases of the junction unmatched. CDR3: CATSRENSGTETQYF. The CDR3 DNA is TGTGCCACCAGCAGAGAGAATAGCGGGACGGAGACCCAGTACTTC.

The chain carries TRBV7-2 and TRBJ2-7, with 10 positions matching TRBD1. The CDR3 extends over 15 amino acids. CDR1 is SGHTA and CDR2 is FQGNSA in the germline V gene. V gave up 6 bases and J gave up 5 bases; unmatched junction bases: 10. CDR3 nucleotide sequence: TGTGCCAGCAGTTCCCAGGGGACAGGGGCCCACGAGCAGTACTTC. This codes for CASSSQGTGAHEQYF.

The CDR3 reads CASSLQGAGVSYNEQFF. The CDR3, as DNA: TGTGCCAGCAGCCTTCAAGGGGCGGGGGTATCCTACAATGAGCAGTTCTTC. This chain uses TRBV7-3 with TRBJ2-1, with 7 bases that match TRBD2. Germline CDR1 SGHTA, CDR2 FQGTGA. The CDR3 consists of 17 residues. The trim removed 5 bases at V and 1 base at J, leaving 11 bases unmatched.

The J gene is TRBJ2-1, the V gene TRBV5-5, with a weak D call TRBD2 (5 bases). CDR3 length equals 15 residues. Trimming removed 4 bases from V and 4 bases from J, with 15 bases in between. CDR1 is SGHKS, CDR2 YYEKEE, per germline (reference sequence). CDR3 sequence reads: CASSMNSGIYNEQFF. The DNA for the CDR3 is TGTGCCAGCAGCATGAACAGCGGTATATACAATGAGCAGTTCTTC. Combining the CDR3 with reference TRBV5-5 and TRBJ2-1 gives the whole variable domain DAGVTQSPTHLIKTRGQQVTLRCSPISGHKSVSWYQQVLGQGPQFIFQYYEKEERGRGNFPDRFSARQFPNYSSELNVNALLLGDSALYLCASSMNSGIYNEQFFGPGTRLTVL.

This chain joins TRBV7-2 and TRBJ1-1; TRBD1 matches at 8 bases. Germline V lookup: CDR1 SGHTA, CDR2 FQGNSA. The CDR3 sequence is 13 residues long. Unmatched junction bases numbered 5, after V lost 1 base and J lost 10 bases. CDR3 in amino acids: CASSLEGGQAAFF. The CDR3 DNA is TGTGCCAGCAGCTTAGAGGGGGGACAGGCAGCTTTCTTT.

The genes are TRBV7-2 and TRBJ2-5; 10 bases map to TRBD2. V lost 5 bases and J lost 5; bases outside the gene matches: 5. Germline V lookup: CDR1 SGHTA, CDR2 FQGNSA. The CDR3 totals 14 residues. CDR3 residues: CASSPRTSGETQYF. CDR3 sequence (DNA): TGTGCCAGCAGCCCTCGGACTAGCGGTGAGACCCAGTACTTC.

This sequence joins TRBV18 and TRBJ2-7, with 9 nucleotides matching TRBD2. The germline V gene encodes CDR1 KGHSH and CDR2 LQKENI. The CDR3 extends over 13 amino acids. After removal of 6 bases from V and 2 bases from J, the junction contained 2 bases not matched to a gene. CDR3 loop: CASSRLAAYEQYF. CDR3 nucleotides: TGTGCCAGCTCCCGACTAGCGGCCTACGAGCAGTACTTC.

CDR3 residues: CASSLRLAQETQYF. The CDR3 nucleotides are TGTGCCAGCAGCCTAAGACTAGCCCAAGAGACCCAGTACTTC. The genes are TRBV7-8 and TRBJ2-5, with 7 nucleotides matching TRBD2. J gave up 1 base and V 5 bases, and 4 bases lay outside the gene matches. The CDR3 sequence is 14 residues long. Germline V gene lookup returns CDR1 SGHVS and CDR2 FQNEAQ.

The chain has TRBV6-5 and TRBJ2-2; TRBD2 aligns across 7 bases. This CDR3 spans 15 amino acids. Germline V gene data show CDR1 as MNHEY and CDR2 as SVGAGI. J was trimmed by 4 bases and V by 2 bases; bases with no gene match: 4. CDR3 coding DNA: TGTGCCAGCAGTTACCTGGGGGGGGTCACCGGGGAGCTGTTTTTT. It codes for CASSYLGGVTGELFF.

The chain links TRBV27 to TRBJ1-5; D remains ambiguous. Germline assignment: CDR1 MNHEY and CDR2 SMNVEV (reference sequence). Trimming pared 1 base from V and 2 bases from J, leaving 15 bases between. The CDR3 totals 17 residues. The CDR3 region is CASSLYGVLRGNQPQHF. The DNA for the CDR3 is TGTGCCAGCAGTTTATACGGGGTGCTTCGGGGCAATCAGCCCCAGCATTTT.

V and J are TRBV27 and TRBJ1-1; 7 nucleotides agree with TRBD1. The CDR3 runs to 16 residues. CDR1 is MNHEY and CDR2 is SMNVEV in the germline V gene (reference sequence). Germline trimming cut 2 bases from V and 0 bases from J; bases unmatched to any gene: 6. CDR3: CASSLGRGRVNTEAFF. The CDR3 DNA reads as TGTGCCAGCAGTTTAGGAAGGGGGCGCGTGAACACTGAAGCTTTCTTT.